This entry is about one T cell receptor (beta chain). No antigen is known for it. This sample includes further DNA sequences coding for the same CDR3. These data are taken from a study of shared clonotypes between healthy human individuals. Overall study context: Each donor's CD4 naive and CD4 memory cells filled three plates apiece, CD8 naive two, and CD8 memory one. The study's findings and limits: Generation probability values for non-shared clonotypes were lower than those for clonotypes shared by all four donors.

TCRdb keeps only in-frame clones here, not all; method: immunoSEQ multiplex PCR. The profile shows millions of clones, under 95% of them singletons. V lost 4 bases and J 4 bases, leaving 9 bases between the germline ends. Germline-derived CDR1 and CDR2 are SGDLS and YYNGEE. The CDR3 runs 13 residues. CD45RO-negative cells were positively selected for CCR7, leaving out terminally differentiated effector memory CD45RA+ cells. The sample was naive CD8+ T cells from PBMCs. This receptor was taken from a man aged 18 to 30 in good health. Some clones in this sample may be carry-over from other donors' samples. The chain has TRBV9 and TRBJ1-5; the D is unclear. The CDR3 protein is CASSPGVNQPQHF. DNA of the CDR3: TGTGCCAGCAGCCCTGGGGTAAATCAGCCCCAGCATTTT.